The present entry profiles one T cell receptor beta chain with its context. CDR3 size: 15 residues. Per the germline V gene, CDR1 is SNHLY and CDR2 is FYNNEI. V shed 5 bases, J shed 3 bases, and the junction held 8 bases outside the gene matches. Libraries were prepared by immunoSEQ multiplex PCR; TCRdb keeps only in-frame clonotypes and omits some of them. This sample yields roughly 30,000 clones, of which approximately 89% are seen a single time; over 9.5% belongs to the top ten. These data originate in a study of T cell changes during pregnancy in multiple sclerosis. The source material was CD8+ T cells from peripheral blood mononuclear cells, sampled in the second trimester of pregnancy. The TCR sequence derives from a female donor with multiple sclerosis, enrolled in a pregnancy study. This rearrangement joins TRBV2 to TRBJ2-7; 9 nucleotides line up with TRBD1. The CDR3 region has the DNA TGTGCCAGCAGTTCACGGGACAGGGCCAACTACGAGCAGTACTTC. Its protein is CASSSRDRANYEQYF.